Following are 13 T cell receptor beta chains from one sample sequenced in a study of breast tumors, draining lymph nodes, adjacent tissues. TCRdb re-derived calls from the multiplex PCR reads in MiXCR, one entry per CDR3 protein. The top ten hold approximately 10% of the sample, which has 50,000 to 55,000 distinct CDR3 sequences, under 45% seen once. Sequencing was carried out using breast tumor tissue. The receptors originated from a female donor with breast cancer. Some clones in this sample may be carry-over from other donors' samples.

The chain is built from TRBV20-1 and TRBJ1-3, with D tentatively TRBD1 (5 bases). V lost 0 bases and J 0 bases, leaving 18 bases between the germline ends. The CDR3 extends over 18 amino acids. Per the germline V gene, CDR1 is DFQATT and CDR2 is SNEGSKA (reference sequence). CDR3 sequence (DNA): TGCAGTGCTAGAGATCTGGGAGCGGCAGGGCCCTCTGGAAACACCATATATTTT. Translated: CSARDLGAAGPSGNTIYF.

By frequency in the sample, this clonotype is medium-sized (0.01 to 0.1%). This rearrangement joins TRBV7-8 to TRBJ2-3; the match to TRBD2 covers 7 bases. The germline gives CDR1 SGHVS, CDR2 FQNEAQ. J was trimmed by 5 bases and V by 5 bases; bases with no gene match: 16. The CDR3 covers 17 residues. In nucleotides, the CDR3 is TGTGCCAGCAGCCTTACGGGTCTAGCGGTGCGGGGAGATACGCAGTATTTT. As protein: CASSLTGLAVRGDTQYF.

The chain recombines TRBV28 with TRBJ1-3; maybe TRBD1 (5 bases). The V gene lost 5 bases and the J gene lost 2 bases, with 13 bases spanning the gap. Germline CDR1 MDHEN, CDR2 SYDVKM. This CDR3 comprises 15 residues. CDR3 nucleotides: TGTGCCAGCAGTGCTCCATCGACAGCTGGAAACACCATATATTTT. Translated: CASSAPSTAGNTIYF.

This rearrangement joins TRBV7-8 to TRBJ2-1; TRBD2 aligns across 7 bases. With 0 bases clipped from V and 5 bases from J, the junction kept 4 bases outside the gene matches. This CDR3 region has 15 residues. CDR1 and CDR2 (germline): SGHVS, FQNEAQ. The CDR3 DNA reads as TGTGCCAGCAGCTTAGCGGGAGGGAGACACAATGAGCAGTTCTTC. Protein product: CASSLAGGRHNEQFF.

The rearrangement links TRBV20-1 to TRBJ2-5, with D possibly being TRBD1 (6 bases). Trimming shortened V by 3 bases and J by 5 bases, and 7 bases separated the two germline ends. This CDR3 region has 11 residues. Germline lookup yields CDR1 DFQATT and CDR2 SNEGSKA (reference sequence). In nucleotides, the CDR3 is TGCAGTGCTAGGCAGGGGGAGACCCAGTACTTC. This sequence encodes CSARQGETQYF.

This chain connects TRBV30 to TRBJ1-2, with D perhaps matching TRBD1 (5 bases). This CDR3 has 12 amino acids. Trimming stripped 0 bases from V and 7 bases from J, with 9 bases between. CDR1 and CDR2 from the germline V gene are GTSNPN and SVGIG (reference sequence). This CDR3 reads CAWSVSGAGYTF. Here the CDR3 DNA reads TGTGCCTGGAGTGTATCCGGGGCTGGCTACACCTTC.

A note on this clonotype: The junction and the germline gene differ at one end; a read error may be behind it. The chain has TRBV2 and TRBJ1-1; D is perhaps TRBD1 (6 bases). The CDR3 is 13 amino acids. The germline gives CDR1 SNHLY, CDR2 FYNNEI. This chain's CDR3 is CASIQGMNTEALF. CDR3 DNA sequence: TGTGCCAGTATTCAGGGGATGAACACTGAAGCTCTCTTT.

The rearrangement uses TRBV11-3 and TRBJ2-5; D assignment may be TRBD1 or TRBD2 (6 bases each). The CDR3 is 14 residues long. Germline assignment: CDR1 SGHNT and CDR2 YENEEA. The V end was cut by 5 bases, the J end by 5 bases, with 15 bases between. The CDR3 sequence is CASSPRGGSETQYF. The CDR3 region has the DNA TGTGCCAGCAGCCCAAGAGGGGGGAGCGAGACCCAGTACTTC. The variable domain in full, with the rest retrieved from reference TRBV11-3 and TRBJ2-5, is EAGVVQSPRYKIIEKKQPVAFWCNPISGHNTLYWYLQNLGQGPELLIRYENEEAVDDSQLPKDRFSAERLKGVDSTLKIQPAELGDSAVYLCASSPRGGSETQYFGPGTRLLVL.

Many counts were recorded for this clonotype. At one end the junction does not follow the germline gene, possibly because of a read error. This sequence joins TRBV20-1 and TRBJ2-7; 12 bases are a match to TRBD2. From germline, CDR1 is DFQATT and CDR2 SNEGSKA (reference sequence). The CDR3 extends over 11 amino acids. CDR3 in DNA: TGCAGTGCTACAGAGACTAGCGGGAGTTCTTTC. This encodes CSATETSGSSF.

This clonotype was counted ten times or more. The V gene is TRBV2, the J gene TRBJ1-1; D ambiguous. Trimming took off 2 bases at V and 0 bases at J, with 4 bases between the two ends. This CDR3 contains 13 residues. Per the germline V gene, CDR1 is SNHLY and CDR2 is FYNNEI. The CDR3 here is CASSETVNTEAFF. CDR3 sequence (DNA): TGTGCCAGCAGTGAAACCGTGAACACTGAAGCTTTCTTT.

This chain connects TRBV11-2 to TRBJ2-1; 7 bases agree with TRBD1. Germline V gives CDR1 SGHAT, CDR2 FQNNGV. The length of the CDR3 is 17 residues. V lost 3 bases to trimming and J lost 2 bases; unmatched junction nucleotides: 10. Here the CDR3 reads CASSFIRGTTPYNEQFF. For the CDR3, the DNA is TGTGCCAGCAGCTTCATCAGGGGGACGACCCCCTACAATGAGCAGTTCTTC.

The V and J genes are TRBV5-1 and TRBJ2-7; D possibly corresponds to TRBD2 (5 bases). Per germline, CDR1 SGHRS and CDR2 YFSETQ. CDR3 length: 15 residues. V lost 0 bases, J lost 5 bases, and 15 bases lay in between. Here the CDR3 DNA reads TGCGCCAGCAGCTTGGTTAAATCCGGGGTCGACGAGCAGTACTTC. Protein: CASSLVKSGVDEQYF.

This clonotype showed up many times. The chain has TRBV30 and TRBJ2-1; no clear D. Trimming took off 2 bases at V and 7 bases at J, with 6 bases between the two ends. The length of the CDR3 is 11 residues. CDR1 is GTSNPN and CDR2 is SVGIG in the germline V gene (reference sequence). CDR3 residues: CAWSPVNEQFF. CDR3 DNA sequence: TGTGCCTGGAGTCCTGTAAATGAGCAGTTCTTC.